This TCR beta chain was identified in a study of T cell responses to AZD1222 COVID-19 vaccine. Study results and caveats: The reported proportion of spike-specific TCRs targeting unmutated variant regions was nearly half.

Germline CDR1 is SGHTA and CDR2 is FQGTGA. V was trimmed by 7 bases and J by 3 bases, leaving 13 bases between them. CDR3 length: 13 residues. Generated by immunoSEQ multiplex PCR, the TCRdb table keeps only in-frame clones and is missing some. The sample includes 70,000 to 80,000 clones, 80% of them seen just once. The study pooled second doses at about 4 or about 12 weeks. This clone came up a few times. As yet, its antigen is unknown. This sequence was found in an adult who received the AZD1222 COVID-19 vaccine. The specimen comprised peripheral blood, sampled 28 days after the second AZD1222 dose. The rearrangement links TRBV7-3 to TRBJ2-7; no clear D. CDR3 DNA: TGTGCCAGCACCTCAGTCGAGCGCTACGAGCAGTACTTC. Encoded protein: CASTSVERYEQYF.